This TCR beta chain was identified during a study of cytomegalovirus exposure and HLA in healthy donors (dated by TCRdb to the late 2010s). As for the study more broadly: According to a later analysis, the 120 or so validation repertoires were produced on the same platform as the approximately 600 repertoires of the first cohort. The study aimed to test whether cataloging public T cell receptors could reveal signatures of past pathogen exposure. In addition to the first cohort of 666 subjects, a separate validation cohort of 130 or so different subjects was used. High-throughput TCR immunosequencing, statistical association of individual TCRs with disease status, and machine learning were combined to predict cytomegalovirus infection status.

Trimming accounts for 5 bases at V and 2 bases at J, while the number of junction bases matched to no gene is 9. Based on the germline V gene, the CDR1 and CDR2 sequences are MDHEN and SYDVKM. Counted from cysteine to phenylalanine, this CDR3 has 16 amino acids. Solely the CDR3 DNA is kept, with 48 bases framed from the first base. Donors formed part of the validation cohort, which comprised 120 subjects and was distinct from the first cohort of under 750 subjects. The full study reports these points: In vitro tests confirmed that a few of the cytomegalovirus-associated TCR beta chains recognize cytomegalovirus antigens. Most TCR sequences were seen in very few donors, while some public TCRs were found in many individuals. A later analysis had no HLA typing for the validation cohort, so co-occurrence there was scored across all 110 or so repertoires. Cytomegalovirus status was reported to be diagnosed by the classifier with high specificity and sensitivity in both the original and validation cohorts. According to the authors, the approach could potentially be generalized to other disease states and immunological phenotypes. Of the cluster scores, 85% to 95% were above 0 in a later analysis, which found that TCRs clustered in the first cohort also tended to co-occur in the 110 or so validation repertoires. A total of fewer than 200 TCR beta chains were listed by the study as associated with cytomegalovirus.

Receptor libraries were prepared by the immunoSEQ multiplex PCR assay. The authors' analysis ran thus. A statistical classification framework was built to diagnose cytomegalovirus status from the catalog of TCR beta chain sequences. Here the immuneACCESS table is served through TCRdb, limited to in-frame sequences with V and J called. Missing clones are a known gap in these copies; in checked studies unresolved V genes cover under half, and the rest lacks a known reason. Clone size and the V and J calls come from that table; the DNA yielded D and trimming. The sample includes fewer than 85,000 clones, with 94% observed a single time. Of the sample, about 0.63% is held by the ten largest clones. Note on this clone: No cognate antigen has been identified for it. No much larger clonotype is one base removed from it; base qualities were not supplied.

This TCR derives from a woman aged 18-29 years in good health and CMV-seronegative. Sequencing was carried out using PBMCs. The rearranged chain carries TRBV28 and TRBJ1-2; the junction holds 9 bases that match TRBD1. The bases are TGTGCCAGCAGTAGGGACAGGGAGCTTAGGAACTATGGCTACACCTTC. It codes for CASSRDRELRNYGYTF.